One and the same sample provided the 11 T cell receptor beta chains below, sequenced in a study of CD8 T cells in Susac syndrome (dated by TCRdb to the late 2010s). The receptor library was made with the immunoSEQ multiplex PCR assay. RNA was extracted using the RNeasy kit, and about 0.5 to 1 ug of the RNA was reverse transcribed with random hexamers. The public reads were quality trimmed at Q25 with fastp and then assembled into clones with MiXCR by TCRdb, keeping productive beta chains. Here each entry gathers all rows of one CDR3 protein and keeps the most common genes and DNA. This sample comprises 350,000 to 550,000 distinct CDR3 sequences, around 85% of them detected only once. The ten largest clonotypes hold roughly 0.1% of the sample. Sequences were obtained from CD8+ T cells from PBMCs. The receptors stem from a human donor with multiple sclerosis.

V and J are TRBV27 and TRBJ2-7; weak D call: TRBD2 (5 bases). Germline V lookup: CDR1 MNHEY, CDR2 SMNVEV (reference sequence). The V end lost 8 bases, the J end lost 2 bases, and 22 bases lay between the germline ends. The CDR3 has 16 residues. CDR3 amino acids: CASLPIPGSNPYEQYF. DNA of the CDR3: TGTGCCAGCTTACCCATACCGGGATCTAATCCCTACGAGCAGTACTTC.

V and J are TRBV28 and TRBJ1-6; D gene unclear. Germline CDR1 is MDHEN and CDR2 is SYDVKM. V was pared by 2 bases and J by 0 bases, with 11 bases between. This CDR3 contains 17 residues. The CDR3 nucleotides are TGTGCCAGCAGTTTAGGCCCGAAAATCTCCTATAATTCACCCCTCCACTTT. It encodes CASSLGPKISYNSPLHF.

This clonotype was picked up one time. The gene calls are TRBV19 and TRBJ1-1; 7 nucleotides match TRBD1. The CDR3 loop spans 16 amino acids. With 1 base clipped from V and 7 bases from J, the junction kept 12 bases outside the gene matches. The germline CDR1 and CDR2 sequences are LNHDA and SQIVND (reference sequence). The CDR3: CASSIGPTGVVDEAFF. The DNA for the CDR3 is TGTGCCAGTAGTATAGGCCCCACAGGGGTAGTGGATGAAGCTTTCTTT.

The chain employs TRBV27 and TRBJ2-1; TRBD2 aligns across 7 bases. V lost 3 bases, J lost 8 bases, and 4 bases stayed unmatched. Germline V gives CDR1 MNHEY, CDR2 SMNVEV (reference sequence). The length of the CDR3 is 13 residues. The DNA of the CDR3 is TGTGCCAGCAGTTTCTCGGGGGGACATGAGCAGTTCTTC. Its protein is CASSFSGGHEQFF.

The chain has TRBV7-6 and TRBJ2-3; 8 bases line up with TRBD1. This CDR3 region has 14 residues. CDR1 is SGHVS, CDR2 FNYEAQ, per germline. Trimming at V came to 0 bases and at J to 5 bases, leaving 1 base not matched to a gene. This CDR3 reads CASSLAGQGDTQYF. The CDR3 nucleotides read TGTGCCAGCAGCTTAGCTGGACAGGGAGATACGCAGTATTTT.

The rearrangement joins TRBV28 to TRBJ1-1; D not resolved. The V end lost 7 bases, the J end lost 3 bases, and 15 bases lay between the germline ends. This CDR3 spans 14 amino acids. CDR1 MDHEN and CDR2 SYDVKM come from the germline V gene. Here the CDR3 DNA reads TGTGCCAGCATCCTAGGAGGCTTGGACACTGAAGCTTTCTTT. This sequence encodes CASILGGLDTEAFF.

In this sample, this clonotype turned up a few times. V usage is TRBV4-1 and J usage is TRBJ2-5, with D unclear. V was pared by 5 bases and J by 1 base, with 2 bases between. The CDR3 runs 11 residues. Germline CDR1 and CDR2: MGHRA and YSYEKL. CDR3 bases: TGCGCCAGCAGCGTCCAAGAGACCCAGTACTTC. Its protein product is CASSVQETQYF.

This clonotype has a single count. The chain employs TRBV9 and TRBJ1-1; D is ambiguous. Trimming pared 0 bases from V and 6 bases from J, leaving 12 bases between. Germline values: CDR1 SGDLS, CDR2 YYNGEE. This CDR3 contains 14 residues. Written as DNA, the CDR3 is TGTGCCAGCAGCGTAGGCGACGGCGGGGCTGAAGCTTTCTTT. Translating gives CASSVGDGGAEAFF. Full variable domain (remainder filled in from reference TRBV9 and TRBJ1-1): DSGVTQTPKHLITATGQRVTLRCSPRSGDLSVYWYQQSLDQGLQFLIQYYNGEERAKGNILERFSAQQFPDLHSELNLSSLELGDSALYFCASSVGDGGAEAFFGQGTRLTVV.

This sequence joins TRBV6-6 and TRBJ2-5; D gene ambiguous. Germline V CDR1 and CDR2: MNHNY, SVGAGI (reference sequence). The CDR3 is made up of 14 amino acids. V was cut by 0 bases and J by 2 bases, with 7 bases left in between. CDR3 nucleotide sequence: TGTGCCAGCAGTTACTCGCTAGAACAAGAGACCCAGTACTTC. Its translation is CASSYSLEQETQYF.

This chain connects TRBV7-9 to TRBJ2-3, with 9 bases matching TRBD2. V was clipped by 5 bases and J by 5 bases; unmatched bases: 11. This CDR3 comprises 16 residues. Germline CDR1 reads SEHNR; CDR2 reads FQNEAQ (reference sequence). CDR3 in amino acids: CASSQGPAGGKDTQYF. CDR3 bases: TGTGCCAGCAGCCAGGGGCCAGCGGGAGGAAAAGATACGCAGTATTTT.

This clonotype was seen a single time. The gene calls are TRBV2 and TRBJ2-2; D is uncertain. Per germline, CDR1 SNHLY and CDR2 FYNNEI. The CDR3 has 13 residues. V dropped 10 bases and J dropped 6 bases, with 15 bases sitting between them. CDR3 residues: CATRVGFAGELFF. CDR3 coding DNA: TGTGCCACCCGAGTAGGGTTCGCCGGGGAGCTGTTTTTT.